These T cell receptor beta chains were read from a single sample in a study of response to subunit inactivated influenza vaccine. TCRdb passed the RT-PCR reads through MiXCR, listing each CDR3 protein once. The sample has roughly 520,000 distinct CDR3 sequences; roughly 23% are singletons. The sequencing used CD4+ T cells sorted from PBMCs, collected more than 4 days after vaccination. All receptors come from a man aged 50 to 59 who received an inactivated influenza vaccine. Both conserved end residues are part of each CDR3. D genes are given only for firm matches. A clone size is listed for some rows: how often the clone was seen (once, few, many), or a class if it is expanded.

j_call,d_call,clone_size,v_call,cdr3_nt,cdr3_aa
TRBJ2-1,-,-,TRBV5-1,TGCGCCAGCAGCTTCAGCGAAGAGCAGTTCTTC,CASSFSEEQFF
TRBJ1-2,TRBD1,few,TRBV6-5,TGTGCCAGCAGTTACCGGACAGGGGGAGGGGGCCGCTATGGCTACACCTTC,CASSYRTGGGGRYGYTF
TRBJ2-5,TRBD1,-,TRBV11-1,TGTGCCAGCAGCCTTCCCGACAGGGTCCACACCGCCCGTCAAGAGACCCAGTACTTC,CASSLPDRVHTARQETQYF
TRBJ2-1,TRBD2,-,TRBV3-1,TGTGCCAGCAGCCGGACTAGCGGGGGAGCCCGTCAGTTCTTC,CASSRTSGGARQFF
TRBJ2-7,TRBD2,few,TRBV2,TGTGCCAGCAGTGGTAGACTAGCGGGATCCGAGCAGTACTTC,CASSGRLAGSEQYF
TRBJ1-6,-,-,TRBV7-2,TGTGCCAGCAGCTCAGAATATAATTCACCCCTCCACTTT,CASSSEYNSPLHF
TRBJ2-7,-,-,TRBV7-2,TGTGCCAGCAGCTTATGGGCCACCAGTTCCTACGAGCAGTACTTC,CASSLWATSSYEQYF
TRBJ2-1,TRBD2,few,TRBV7-2,TGTGCCAGCAGCTTAGCGGGGAGCGGGAGGAGGAATGAGCAGTTCTTC,CASSLAGSGRRNEQFF
TRBJ2-2,-,-,TRBV12-3/TRBV12-4,TGTGCCAGCAGCCCTATTAGGGGAGGGGGCAACACCGGGGAGCTGTTTTTT,CASSPIRGGGNTGELFF
TRBJ2-7,TRBD1,few,TRBV11-1,TGTGCCAGCAGCTTTCGGACAGGGCCCTACGAGCAGTACTTC,CASSFRTGPYEQYF
TRBJ2-3,-,few,TRBV20-1,TGCAGTGCTAGAGATTTTGGGAGAACAGATACGCAGTATTTT,CSARDFGRTDTQYF
TRBJ1-4,-,few,TRBV28,TGTGCCAGCAGCTCCCAGCCCAAGACAGCAACTAATGAAAAACTGTTTTTT,CASSSQPKTATNEKLFF
TRBJ2-7,TRBD2,-,TRBV6-2/TRBV6-3,TGTGCCAGCAGCCCATTGGGACTAGCGGGAGGACGGGAGCAGTACTTC,CASSPLGLAGGREQYF
TRBJ2-1,-,few,TRBV20-1,TGCAGTGCTTACCCCTCGGGTTTACGGGGTGAGCAGTTCTTC,CSAYPSGLRGEQFF
TRBJ2-7,-,-,TRBV20-1,TGCAGTGCTATAAAGGGGGCCTACGAGCAGTACTTC,CSAIKGAYEQYF
TRBJ2-1,TRBD1,-,TRBV18,TGTGCCAGCTCGCGCCGGGACAGGGGGCTTGGGTCCTACAATGAGCAGTTCTTC,CASSRRDRGLGSYNEQFF
TRBJ2-3,-,-,TRBV5-5,TGTGCCAGCAGCCTGCCGTTGGATACGCAGTATTTT,CASSLPLDTQYF
TRBJ1-5,-,many,TRBV7-2,TGTGCCAGCAGCTTAAAAGTTAATCAGCCCCAGCATTTT,CASSLKVNQPQHF
TRBJ2-3,-,few,TRBV7-9,TGTGCCAGCGGAGGAGGGGGTGCAGATACGCAGTATTTT,CASGGGGADTQYF
TRBJ2-5,TRBD2,-,TRBV6-4,TGTGCCAGCAGTGAGACTAGCGGGGGGCAGACCCAGTACTTC,CASSETSGGQTQYF